This TCR beta chain was observed in a study of human T cells and chemical hapten exposure. The wider study: Patients having alopecia areata, totalis or universalis were mostly female. Overall study findings and caveats: Relative to control repertoires, expanded TCRs gave rise to significantly more large CDR3 similarity clusters.

Time point meaning: patch test 2, 6 weeks after DPC sensitization. The treatment denotes: therapeutic diphenylcyclopropenone sensitization with weekly scalp DPC. The total RNA was obtained from whole blood that was not fractionated. Germline CDR1 reads MDHEN; CDR2 reads SYDVKM. Trimming pared 7 bases from V and 7 bases from J, leaving 17 bases between. The CDR3 is 14 residues long. This clonotype came up many times. Its specificity is unknown. TCRdb fed the RACE reads into MiXCR, producing one record per CDR3 protein. The sample includes 35,000 to 55,000 distinct CDR3 sequences, approximately 9.5% of them seen just once.

This receptor was taken from a woman under 40 with alopecia areata. Some clones in this sample may be carry-over from other donors' samples. Specimen: whole blood, collected in connection with sensitization to the hapten diphenylcyclopropenone (DPC). The rearrangement links TRBV28 to TRBJ2-1; D unresolved. As DNA, the CDR3 is TGTGCCAGCACCTTAGAAGGGAAGAAGAATGAGCAGTTCTTC. Amino acid sequence: CASTLEGKKNEQFF.